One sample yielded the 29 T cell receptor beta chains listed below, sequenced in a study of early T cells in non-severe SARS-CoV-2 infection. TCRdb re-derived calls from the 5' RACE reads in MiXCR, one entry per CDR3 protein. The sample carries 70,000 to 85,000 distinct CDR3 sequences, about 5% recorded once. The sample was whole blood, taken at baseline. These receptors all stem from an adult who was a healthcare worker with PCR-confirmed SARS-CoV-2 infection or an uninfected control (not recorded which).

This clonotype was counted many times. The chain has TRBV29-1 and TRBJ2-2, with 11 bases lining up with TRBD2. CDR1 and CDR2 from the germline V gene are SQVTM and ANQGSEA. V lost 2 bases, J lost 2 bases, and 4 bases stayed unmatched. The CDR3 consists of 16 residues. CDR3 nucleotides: TGCAGCGTTGAATGGGGGACTAGCGGAAACACCGGGGAGCTGTTTTTT. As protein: CSVEWGTSGNTGELFF.

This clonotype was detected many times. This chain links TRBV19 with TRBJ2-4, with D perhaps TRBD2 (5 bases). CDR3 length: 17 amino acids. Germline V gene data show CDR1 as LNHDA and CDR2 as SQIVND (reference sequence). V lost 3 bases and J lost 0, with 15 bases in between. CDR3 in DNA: TGTGCCAGTAGTATTGGTTGGCTAGCTGGAGCCAAAAACATTCAGTACTTC. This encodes CASSIGWLAGAKNIQYF.

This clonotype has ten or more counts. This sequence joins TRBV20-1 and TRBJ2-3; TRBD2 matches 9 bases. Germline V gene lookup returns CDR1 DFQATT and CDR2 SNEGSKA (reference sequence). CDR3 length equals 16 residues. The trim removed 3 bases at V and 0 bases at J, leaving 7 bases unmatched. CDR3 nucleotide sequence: TGCAGTGCTAGGGCGGCGGGAGGGCCTAGCACAGATACGCAGTATTTT. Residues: CSARAAGGPSTDTQYF.

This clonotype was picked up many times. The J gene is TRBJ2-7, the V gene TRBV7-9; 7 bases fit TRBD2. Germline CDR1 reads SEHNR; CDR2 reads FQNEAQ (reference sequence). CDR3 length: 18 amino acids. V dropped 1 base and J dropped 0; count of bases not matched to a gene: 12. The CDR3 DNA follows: TGTGCCAGCAGCTTAGAGGTGTCTAGCGGACCGAGCTCCTACGAGCAGTACTTC. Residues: CASSLEVSSGPSSYEQYF.

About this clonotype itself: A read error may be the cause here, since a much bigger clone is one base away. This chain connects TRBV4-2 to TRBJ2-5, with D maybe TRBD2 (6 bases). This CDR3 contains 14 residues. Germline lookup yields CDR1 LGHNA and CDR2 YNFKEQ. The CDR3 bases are TGTGCCAGCAGCCAAGGTAGCAGTCGGGAGACCCAGAACTTC. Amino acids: CASSQGSSRETQNF.

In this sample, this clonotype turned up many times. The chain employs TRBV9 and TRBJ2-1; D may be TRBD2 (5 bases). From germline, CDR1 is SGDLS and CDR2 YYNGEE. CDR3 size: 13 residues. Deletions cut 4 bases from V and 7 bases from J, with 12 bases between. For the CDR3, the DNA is TGTGCCAGCAGCCCGGTCGGGGAGAATGAGCAGTTCTTC. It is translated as CASSPVGENEQFF. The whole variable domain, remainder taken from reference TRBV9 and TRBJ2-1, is DSGVTQTPKHLITATGQRVTLRCSPRSGDLSVYWYQQSLDQGLQFLIQYYNGEERAKGNILERFSAQQFPDLHSELNLSSLELGDSALYFCASSPVGENEQFFGPGTRLTVL.

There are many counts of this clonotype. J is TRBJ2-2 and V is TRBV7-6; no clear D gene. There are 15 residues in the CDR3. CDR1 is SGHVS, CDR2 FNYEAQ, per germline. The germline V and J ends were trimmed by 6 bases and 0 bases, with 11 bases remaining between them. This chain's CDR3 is CASRALYPNTGELFF. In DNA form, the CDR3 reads TGTGCCAGCAGGGCCCTCTACCCGAACACCGGGGAGCTGTTTTTT.

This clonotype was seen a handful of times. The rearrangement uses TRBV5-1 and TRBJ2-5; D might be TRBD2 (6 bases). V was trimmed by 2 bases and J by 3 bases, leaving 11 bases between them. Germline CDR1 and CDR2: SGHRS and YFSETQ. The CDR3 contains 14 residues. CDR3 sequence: CASSFGGTEETQYF. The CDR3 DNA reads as TGCGCCAGCAGCTTCGGCGGGACGGAAGAGACCCAGTACTTC.

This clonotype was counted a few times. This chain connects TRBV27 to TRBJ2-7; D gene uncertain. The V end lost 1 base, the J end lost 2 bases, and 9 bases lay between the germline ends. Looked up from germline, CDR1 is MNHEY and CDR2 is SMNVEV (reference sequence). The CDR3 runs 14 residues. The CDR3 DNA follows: TGTGCCAGCAGTTTATTTGCAGGAACCTACGAGCAGTACTTC. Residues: CASSLFAGTYEQYF.

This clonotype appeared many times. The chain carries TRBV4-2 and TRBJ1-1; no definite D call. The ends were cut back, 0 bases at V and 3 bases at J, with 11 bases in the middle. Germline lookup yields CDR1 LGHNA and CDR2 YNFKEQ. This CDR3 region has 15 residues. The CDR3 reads CASSQEEGIDTEAFF. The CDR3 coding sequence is TGTGCCAGCAGCCAAGAAGAGGGTATCGACACTGAAGCTTTCTTT.

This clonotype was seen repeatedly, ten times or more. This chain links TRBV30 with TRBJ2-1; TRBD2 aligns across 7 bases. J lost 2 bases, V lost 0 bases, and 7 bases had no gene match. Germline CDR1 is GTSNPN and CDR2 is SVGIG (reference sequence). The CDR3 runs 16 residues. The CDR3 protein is CAWSVGVGTTYNEQFF. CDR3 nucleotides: TGTGCCTGGAGTGTAGGGGTCGGGACTACCTACAATGAGCAGTTCTTC.

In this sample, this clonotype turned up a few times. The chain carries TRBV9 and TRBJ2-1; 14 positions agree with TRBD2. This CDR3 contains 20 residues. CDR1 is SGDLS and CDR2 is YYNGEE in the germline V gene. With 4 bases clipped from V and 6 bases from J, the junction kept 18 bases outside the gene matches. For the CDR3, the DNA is TGTGCCAGCAGCTTATCCCCGGACAGGGTGGGACTAGCGGGAGTCAATGAGCAGTTCTTC. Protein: CASSLSPDRVGLAGVNEQFF.

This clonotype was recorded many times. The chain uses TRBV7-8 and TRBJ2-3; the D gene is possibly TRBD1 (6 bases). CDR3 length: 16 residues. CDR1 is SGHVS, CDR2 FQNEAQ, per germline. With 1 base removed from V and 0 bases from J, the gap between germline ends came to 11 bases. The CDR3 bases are TGTGCCAGCAGCTTAGTGACAGGATCTAGCACAGATACGCAGTATTTT. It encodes CASSLVTGSSTDTQYF. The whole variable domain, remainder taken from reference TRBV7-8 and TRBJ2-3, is GAGVSQSPRYKVAKRGQDVALRCDPISGHVSLFWYQQALGQGPEFLTYFQNEAQLDKSGLPSDRFFAERPEGSVSTLKIQRTQQEDSAVYLCASSLVTGSSTDTQYFGPGTRLTVL.

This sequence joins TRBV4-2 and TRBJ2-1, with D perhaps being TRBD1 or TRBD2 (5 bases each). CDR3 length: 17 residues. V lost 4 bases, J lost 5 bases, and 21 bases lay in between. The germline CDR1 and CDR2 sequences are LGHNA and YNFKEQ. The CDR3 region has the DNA TGTGCCAGCAGCCCTACGACGGCTGGGGGAGCGGACAATGAGCAGTTCTTC. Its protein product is CASSPTTAGGADNEQFF.

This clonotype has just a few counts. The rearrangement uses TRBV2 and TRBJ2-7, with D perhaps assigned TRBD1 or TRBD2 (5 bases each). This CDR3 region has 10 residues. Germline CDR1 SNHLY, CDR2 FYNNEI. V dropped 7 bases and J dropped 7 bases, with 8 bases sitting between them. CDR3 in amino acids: CASIGGEQYF. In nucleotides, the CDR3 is TGTGCCAGCATTGGGGGTGAGCAGTACTTC. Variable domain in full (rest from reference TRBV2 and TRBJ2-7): EPEVTQTPSHQVTQMGQEVILRCVPISNHLYFYWYRQILGQKVEFLVSFYNNEISEKSEIFDDQFSVERPDGSNFTLKIRSTKLEDSAMYFCASIGGEQYFGPGTRLTVT.

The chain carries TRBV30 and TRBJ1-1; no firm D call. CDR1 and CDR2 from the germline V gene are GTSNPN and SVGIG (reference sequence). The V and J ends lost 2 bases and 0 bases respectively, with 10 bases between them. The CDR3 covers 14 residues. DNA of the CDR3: TGTGCCTGGAGTAGTAGATCAATGAACACTGAAGCTTTCTTT. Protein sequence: CAWSSRSMNTEAFF.

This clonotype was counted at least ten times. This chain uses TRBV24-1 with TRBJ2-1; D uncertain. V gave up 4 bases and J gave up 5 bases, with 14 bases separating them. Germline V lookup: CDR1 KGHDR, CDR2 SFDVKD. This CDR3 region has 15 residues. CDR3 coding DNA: TGTGCCACCAGTGACCCGCGCAGGACGGACAATGAGCAGTTCTTC. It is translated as CATSDPRRTDNEQFF.

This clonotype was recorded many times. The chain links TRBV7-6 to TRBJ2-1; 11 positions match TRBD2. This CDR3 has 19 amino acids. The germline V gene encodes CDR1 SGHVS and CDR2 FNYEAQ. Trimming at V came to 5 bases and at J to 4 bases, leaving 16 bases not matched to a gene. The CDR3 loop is CASSPTSGTSGGFYNEQFF. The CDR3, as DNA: TGTGCCAGCAGCCCCACCTCCGGGACTAGCGGAGGATTTTACAATGAGCAGTTCTTC.

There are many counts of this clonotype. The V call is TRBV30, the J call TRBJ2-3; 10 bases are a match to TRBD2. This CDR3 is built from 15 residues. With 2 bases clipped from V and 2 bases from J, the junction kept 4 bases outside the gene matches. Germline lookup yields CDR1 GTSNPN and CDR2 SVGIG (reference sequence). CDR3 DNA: TGTGCCTGGAGTTATAGCGGGAGGTCCACAGATACGCAGTATTTT. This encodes CAWSYSGRSTDTQYF.

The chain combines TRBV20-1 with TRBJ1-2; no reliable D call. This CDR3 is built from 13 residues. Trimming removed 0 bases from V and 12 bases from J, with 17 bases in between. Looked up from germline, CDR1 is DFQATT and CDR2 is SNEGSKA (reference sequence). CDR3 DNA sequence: TGCAGTGCTAGAGATAATAGGTCACCGTCGCACACCTTC. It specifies CSARDNRSPSHTF.

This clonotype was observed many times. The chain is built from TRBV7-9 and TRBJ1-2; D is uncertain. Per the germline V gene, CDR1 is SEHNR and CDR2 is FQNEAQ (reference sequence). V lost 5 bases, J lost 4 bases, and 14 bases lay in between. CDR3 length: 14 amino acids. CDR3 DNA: TGTGCCAGCAGCCGAACCGAAGCTCCCTATGGCTACACCTTC. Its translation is CASSRTEAPYGYTF.

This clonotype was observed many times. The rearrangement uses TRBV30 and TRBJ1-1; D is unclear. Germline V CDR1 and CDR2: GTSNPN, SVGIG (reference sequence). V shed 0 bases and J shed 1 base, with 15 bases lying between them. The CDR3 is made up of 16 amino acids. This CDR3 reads CAWSVLGGNKNTEAFF. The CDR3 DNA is TGTGCCTGGAGTGTTTTGGGCGGGAACAAGAACACTGAAGCTTTCTTT.

CDR3: CSATGRNYGYTF. The CDR3 DNA sequence: TGCAGTGCAACGGGACGGAACTATGGCTACACCTTC. The V call is TRBV20-1, the J call TRBJ1-2, with TRBD1 as a possible D gene (5 bases). The CDR3 has 12 amino acids. Germline lookup yields CDR1 DFQATT and CDR2 SNEGSKA (reference sequence). Trimming removed 6 bases at V and 2 bases at J, with 10 bases between.

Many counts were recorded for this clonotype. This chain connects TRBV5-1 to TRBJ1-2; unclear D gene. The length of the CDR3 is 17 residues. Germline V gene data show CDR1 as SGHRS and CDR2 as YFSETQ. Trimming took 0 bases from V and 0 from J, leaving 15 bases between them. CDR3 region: CASSLEAGYSANYGYTF. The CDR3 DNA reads TGCGCCAGCAGCTTGGAGGCCGGATACTCAGCTAACTATGGCTACACCTTC.

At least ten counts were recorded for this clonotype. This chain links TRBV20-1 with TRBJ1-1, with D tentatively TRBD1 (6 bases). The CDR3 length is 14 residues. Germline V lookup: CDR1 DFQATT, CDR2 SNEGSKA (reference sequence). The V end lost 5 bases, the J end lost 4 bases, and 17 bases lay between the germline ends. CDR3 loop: CSALYRVGGTEAFF. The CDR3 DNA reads TGCAGTGCTTTATACAGGGTCGGAGGCACTGAAGCTTTCTTT.

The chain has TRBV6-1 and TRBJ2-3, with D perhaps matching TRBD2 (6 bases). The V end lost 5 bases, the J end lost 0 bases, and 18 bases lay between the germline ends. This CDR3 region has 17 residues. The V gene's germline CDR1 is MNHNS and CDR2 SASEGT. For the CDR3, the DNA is TGTGCCAGCAGTCACGAGCGGGTGGCGCTTAGCACAGATACGCAGTATTTT. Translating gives CASSHERVALSTDTQYF.

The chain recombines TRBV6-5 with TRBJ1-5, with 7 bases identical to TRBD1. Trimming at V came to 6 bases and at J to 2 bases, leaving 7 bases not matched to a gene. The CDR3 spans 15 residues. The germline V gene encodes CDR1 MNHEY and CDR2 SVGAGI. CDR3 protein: CASRATGEGNQPQHF. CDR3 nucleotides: TGTGCCAGCAGAGCTACAGGGGAGGGCAATCAGCCCCAGCATTTT.

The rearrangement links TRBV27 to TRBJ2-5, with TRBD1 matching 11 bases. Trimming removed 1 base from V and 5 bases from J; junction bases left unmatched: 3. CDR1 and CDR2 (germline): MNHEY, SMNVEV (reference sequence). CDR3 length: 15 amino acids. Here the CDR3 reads CASSLWTGGGETQYF. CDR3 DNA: TGTGCCAGCAGTTTATGGACAGGGGGCGGGGAGACCCAGTACTTC.

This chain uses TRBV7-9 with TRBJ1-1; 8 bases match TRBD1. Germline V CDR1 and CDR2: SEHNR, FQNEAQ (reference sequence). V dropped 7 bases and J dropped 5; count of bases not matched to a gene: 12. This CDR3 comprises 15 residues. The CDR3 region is CASNNPTGVETEAFF. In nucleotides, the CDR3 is TGTGCCAGCAACAATCCGACAGGGGTAGAGACTGAAGCTTTCTTT. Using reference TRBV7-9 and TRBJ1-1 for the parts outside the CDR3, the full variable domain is DTGVSQNPRHKITKRGQNVTFRCDPISEHNRLYWYRQTLGQGPEFLTYFQNEAQLEKSRLLSDRFSAERPKGSFSTLEIQRTEQGDSAMYLCASNNPTGVETEAFFGQGTRLTVV.